This TCR beta chain was captured in a study of cytomegalovirus exposure and HLA in healthy donors. Study at large: Out of roughly 170 million T cells, an earlier analysis found fewer than 140 million unique TCR beta sequences in total.

The PCR made use of 60 Vbeta and 13 Jbeta primers. TCRdb's copy holds only in-frame clones and misses some; the assay was immunoSEQ multiplex PCR. The sample has 25,000 to 35,000 clones, approximately 87% seen once. This CDR3 has 15 residues. Germline CDR1 and CDR2: MRHNA and SNTAGT. The V gene end was trimmed by 2 bases and the J gene end by 4 bases; junction bases not matched to a gene: 5. This chain links TRBV6-4 with TRBJ2-3; TRBD2 agrees at 8 bases. This TCR was sampled from a boy younger than 18 in good health and CMV-seronegative. The sequenced material came from PBMCs. Here the CDR3 DNA reads TGTGCCAGCAGTGACCTGGCGGGGGGCCCAGATACGCAGTATTTT. This sequence encodes CASSDLAGGPDTQYF.